Below, 27 T cell receptor beta chains from the same sample are listed, as sequenced in a study of blood T cell repertoires in COVID-19. The assay was immunoSEQ multiplex PCR, and TCRdb's table has in-frame clones only and misses some. This table has approximately 60,000 clones, roughly three quarters appearing once. The sequencing input was peripheral blood. These receptors came from a man in his fifties or sixties with active or convalescent COVID-19.

In DNA, the CDR3 is TGTGCCTGGAGTGGGGCGGGATATCTCGGTGAAAAACTGTTTTTT. It translates to CAWSGAGYLGEKLFF. V and J are TRBV30 and TRBJ1-4, with no clear D. Trimming removed 1 base from V and 7 bases from J, with 16 bases in between. The CDR3 has 15 residues. Germline V gene data show CDR1 as GTSNPN and CDR2 as SVGIG (reference sequence).

This chain connects TRBV30 to TRBJ1-1, with 9 bases fitting TRBD1. The trim removed 5 bases at V and 5 bases at J, leaving 9 bases unmatched. CDR3 length equals 14 residues. Per the germline V gene, CDR1 is GTSNPN and CDR2 is SVGIG (reference sequence). The CDR3 sequence: CAWVRQGGITEAFF. For the CDR3, the DNA is TGTGCCTGGGTAAGACAGGGGGGAATTACTGAAGCTTTCTTT.

J is TRBJ2-5 and V is TRBV28, with 7 positions matching TRBD2. V shed 9 bases, J shed 2 bases, and the junction held 3 bases outside the gene matches. This CDR3 has 12 residues. CDR1 and CDR2 (germline): MDHEN, SYDVKM. The CDR3 DNA is TGTGCCAGTTGGGGGGGGCAAGAGACCCAGTACTTC. This codes for CASWGGQETQYF.

The chain joins TRBV5-1 to TRBJ2-3, with D perhaps matching TRBD2 (5 bases). V was trimmed by 4 bases and J by 3 bases, leaving 12 bases between them. This CDR3 comprises 14 residues. CDR1 and CDR2 from the germline V gene are SGHRS and YFSETQ. As DNA, the CDR3 is TGCGCCAGCAGCCAAGGGTTAGCGACAGATACGCAGTATTTT. As protein: CASSQGLATDTQYF.

The chain carries TRBV10-3 and TRBJ2-2, with TRBD1 as a possible D gene (6 bases). V lost 6 bases and J lost 3, with 11 bases in between. CDR3 length: 14 amino acids. Germline values: CDR1 ENHRY, CDR2 SYGVKD. The CDR3 spells CAIRDRLDTGELFF. Here the CDR3 DNA reads TGTGCCATCAGAGACAGGCTAGACACCGGGGAGCTGTTTTTT.

In its sample, this clone was seen a few times. The chain uses TRBV12-3 or TRBV12-4 and TRBJ2-2; perhaps TRBD2 as D (5 bases). Trimming removed 6 bases at V and 5 bases at J, with 10 bases between. This CDR3 is 13 amino acids long. The CDR3 DNA sequence: TGTGCCAGCAGGTCTATAGCGACCGGGGAGCTGTTTTTT. This encodes CASRSIATGELFF.

The chain is built from TRBV23-1 and TRBJ1-6; no clear D. TRBV23-1 is an ORF for which the function is uncertain. The ends were cut back, 7 bases at V and 7 bases at J, with 17 bases in the middle. This CDR3 contains 15 residues. This chain's CDR3 is CASTLSGEVNSPLHF. For the CDR3, the DNA is TGCGCCAGCACCTTAAGCGGGGAGGTCAATTCACCCCTCCACTTT.

This chain links TRBV18 with TRBJ2-1; 10 bases are shared with TRBD1. The CDR3 consists of 16 residues. Germline V gene sequence: CDR1 KGHSH, CDR2 LQKENI. Unmatched junction bases numbered 9, after V lost 3 bases and J lost 7 bases. CDR3 loop: CASSPLPGQGRNEQFF. CDR3 DNA: TGTGCCAGCTCACCGTTACCGGGACAGGGGAGGAATGAGCAGTTCTTC.

The rearrangement uses TRBV21-1 and TRBJ2-7; the table's D call of TRBD2 was not tested on the DNA. TRBV21-1 is labeled a pseudogene. This CDR3 is built from 15 residues. CDR3 coding DNA: TGTGCCAGCGGAACTAGCGGGGTGACCTCCTACGAGCAGTACTTC. This sequence encodes CASGTSGVTSYEQYF.

This clone occurred a few times. J is TRBJ2-5 and V is TRBV4-2; TRBD2 matches 7 bases. V was pared by 1 base and J by 5 bases, with 4 bases of the junction left unmatched. The CDR3 is 14 amino acids. Germline CDR1 reads LGHNA; CDR2 reads YNFKEQ. The CDR3 protein is CASSQGTRKETQYF. CDR3 DNA: TGTGCCAGCAGCCAAGGGACTAGAAAGGAGACCCAGTACTTC.

A few counts support this clone. This chain joins TRBV29-1 and TRBJ1-4; no clear D gene. Germline V gene sequence: CDR1 SQVTM, CDR2 ANQGSEA. Trimming stripped 2 bases from V and 10 bases from J, with 14 bases between. The CDR3 totals 13 residues. The CDR3 here is CSVESNSGGKLFF. The CDR3 nucleotides are TGCAGCGTTGAATCAAACTCGGGTGGAAAACTGTTTTTT.

This clone was seen more than once but under ten times. The rearrangement links TRBV20-1 to TRBJ2-7; tentatively, D is TRBD2 (6 bases). The CDR3 sequence is 11 residues long. The V gene's germline CDR1 is DFQATT and CDR2 SNEGSKA (reference sequence). The chain's CDR3 is CSLSRDYEQYF. The CDR3 DNA reads as TGCAGCCTCTCGCGGGACTACGAGCAGTACTTC.

The chain couples TRBV15 to TRBJ2-1, with 11 bases that match TRBD2. Looked up from germline, CDR1 is LNHNV and CDR2 is YYDKDF (reference sequence). V shed 0 bases, J shed 5 bases, and the junction held 15 bases outside the gene matches. CDR3 size: 20 residues. CDR3 sequence (DNA): TGTGCCACCAGCAGAGATAATATAGCGGGAGGGTTCGGGTCGAACAATGAGCAGTTCTTC. Protein sequence: CATSRDNIAGGFGSNNEQFF.

The CDR3 DNA follows: TGCAGTGCCGCGGGGACTGCTGAAGCTTTCTTT. As protein: CSAAGTAEAFF. This chain uses TRBV20-1 with TRBJ1-1, with D possibly being TRBD1 (5 bases). The V gene's germline CDR1 is DFQATT and CDR2 SNEGSKA (reference sequence). V lost 6 bases to trimming and J lost 6 bases, with 11 bases between them. There are 11 residues in the CDR3.

The chain uses TRBV7-3 and TRBJ1-6; 8 bases align to TRBD1. Trimming removed 0 bases from V and 10 bases from J; junction bases left unmatched: 5. The CDR3 covers 15 residues. The V gene's germline CDR1 is SGHTA and CDR2 FQGTGA. CDR3 in amino acids: CASSLTVRGQSPLHF. Written as DNA, the CDR3 is TGTGCCAGCAGCTTAACAGTCAGGGGGCAATCACCCCTCCACTTT.

The CDR3 region has the DNA TGTGCCAGCAGCTTGGGGTTAGCGGCCACAGATACGCAGTATTTT. This codes for CASSLGLAATDTQYF. This chain connects TRBV5-5 to TRBJ2-3; maybe TRBD2 (6 bases). Trimming took 0 bases from V and 2 from J, leaving 10 bases between them. Germline-derived CDR1 and CDR2 are SGHKS and YYEKEE (reference sequence). There are 15 residues in the CDR3.

This clone was seen more than once but under ten times. The gene calls are TRBV10-3 and TRBJ2-5, with 8 bases identical to TRBD2. The CDR3 runs to 16 residues. V gave up 3 bases and J gave up 4 bases; unmatched junction bases: 10. From germline, CDR1 is ENHRY and CDR2 SYGVKD. CDR3 coding DNA: TGTGCCATCAGTGAAGGAACCGGGGGGGGACGAGAGACCCAGTACTTC. Translating it yields CAISEGTGGGRETQYF.

V and J are TRBV12-5 and TRBJ2-1; TRBD2 might be the D (6 bases). The CDR3 consists of 17 residues. V was trimmed by 2 bases and J by 0 bases, leaving 14 bases between them. The germline CDR1 and CDR2 sequences are LGHNT and FRNRAP. CDR3 sequence (DNA): TGTGCTAGTGGTTTGAGAACGGGAGTCAGCTCCTACAATGAGCAGTTCTTC. This encodes CASGLRTGVSSYNEQFF.

The chain joins TRBV7-2 to TRBJ1-5; D is possibly TRBD1 (6 bases). Germline CDR1 SGHTA, CDR2 FQGNSA. The CDR3 has 15 amino acids. Between the trimmed V and J ends, which lost 5 bases and 5 bases, there was a span of 16 bases. In nucleotides, the CDR3 is TGTGCCAGCAGCCCAGGGGCGGTCCTAGATCAGCCCCAGCATTTT. Its translation is CASSPGAVLDQPQHF.

This rearrangement joins TRBV2 to TRBJ2-3; 7 positions agree with TRBD2. The germline V gene encodes CDR1 SNHLY and CDR2 FYNNEI. The CDR3 is made up of 17 amino acids. Trimming at V came to 1 base and at J to 1 base, leaving 8 bases not matched to a gene. The CDR3 loop is CASSEVFGRRGTDTQYF. CDR3 nucleotides: TGTGCCAGCAGTGAAGTTTTCGGGAGGAGGGGCACAGATACGCAGTATTTT.

The rearrangement links TRBV24-1 to TRBJ2-1, with unresolved D. The CDR3 consists of 13 residues. CDR1 KGHDR and CDR2 SFDVKD come from the germline V gene. V was clipped by 4 bases and J by 4 bases, with 7 bases between them. The CDR3, as DNA: TGTGCCACCAGTGACCCTAAGTACAATGAGCAGTTCTTC. Its protein is CATSDPKYNEQFF.

The J gene is TRBJ1-1, the V gene TRBV30; D remains ambiguous. V lost 2 bases and J 5 bases, leaving 15 bases between the germline ends. The CDR3 loop spans 14 amino acids. Germline V CDR1 and CDR2: GTSNPN, SVGIG (reference sequence). The CDR3, as DNA: TGTGCCTGGAGTAACTCCCGCGCGGATACTGAAGCTTTCTTT. Amino acids: CAWSNSRADTEAFF.

This sequence joins TRBV7-6 and TRBJ1-2, with 9 bases matching TRBD1. The CDR3 runs to 15 residues. V shed 2 bases and J 7 bases; nucleotides not matched to a gene: 8. CDR1 and CDR2 from the germline V gene are SGHVS and FNYEAQ. The CDR3 is CASSLSRDRALGYTF. In DNA form, the CDR3 reads TGTGCCAGCAGCTTATCCCGGGACAGGGCCCTTGGCTACACCTTC.

The rearrangement uses TRBV2 and TRBJ2-7; 8 bases agree with TRBD1. Germline V gene sequence: CDR1 SNHLY, CDR2 FYNNEI. Trimming cost V 7 bases and J 5 bases; bases outside gene matches: 10. The CDR3 runs 14 residues. The CDR3 bases are TGTGCCAGCAAGGCGGACAGGGCACTGGACGAGCAGTACTTC. Translation: CASKADRALDEQYF.

In its sample, this clone was seen once. This chain links TRBV30 with TRBJ2-7; the match to TRBD2 covers 14 bases. This CDR3 contains 15 residues. Looked up from germline, CDR1 is GTSNPN and CDR2 is SVGIG (reference sequence). Trimming at V came to 2 bases and at J to 6 bases, leaving 6 bases not matched to a gene. The CDR3 coding sequence is TGTGCCTGGAGTCCGGGACTAGCGGGAGCTGCCGAGCAGTACTTC. It specifies CAWSPGLAGAAEQYF.

This chain uses TRBV7-9 with TRBJ2-1, with 12 bases matching TRBD2. Germline assignment: CDR1 SEHNR and CDR2 FQNEAQ (reference sequence). The CDR3 consists of 14 residues. Trimming at V came to 4 bases and at J to 7 bases, leaving 2 bases not matched to a gene. The CDR3 region has the DNA TGTGCCAGCAGCTGGACTAGCGGGGAAAATGAGCAGTTCTTC. Residues: CASSWTSGENEQFF.

The J gene is TRBJ2-7, the V gene TRBV14, with 8 bases aligning to TRBD1. The V and J ends lost 3 bases and 4 bases, in that order; junction bases with no gene match: 5. The germline V gene encodes CDR1 SGHDN and CDR2 FVKESK. The CDR3 has 14 amino acids. As DNA, the CDR3 is TGTGCCAGCAGCCATGGCCAGGGGGCGTACGAGCAGTACTTC. Translated: CASSHGQGAYEQYF.